The 16 T cell receptor beta chains below all came from one sample that was sequenced in a study of CD8+CD57+ T cells in acquired aplastic anemia. The study profiled TCR beta VDJ and CDR3 using genomic DNA as template. TCRdb reanalysed the reads using MiXCR and keeps one entry per CDR3 protein. The data contain 150,000 to 200,000 distinct CDR3 sequences, around three fifths of them singletons. Sample: sorted CD4+, CD8+, or CD8+CD57+ T cells (not recorded which) from PBMCs. The receptors shown here come from a human donor with severe aplastic anemia or a healthy control (not recorded which).

This clonotype has at least ten counts. CDR3 sequence reads: CASSEQGAWPYGYTF. The CDR3 nucleotides read TGTGCCAGTAGTGAACAGGGGGCCTGGCCTTATGGCTACACCTTC. J is TRBJ1-2 and V is TRBV19, with 9 nucleotides matching TRBD1. CDR1 and CDR2 from the germline V gene are LNHDA and SQIVND (reference sequence). CDR3 size: 15 residues. The V and J ends lost 5 bases and 5 bases, in that order; junction bases with no gene match: 9.

V is TRBV9 and J is TRBJ2-5, with 7 bases aligning to TRBD2. J lost 0 bases, V lost 0 bases, and 2 bases had no gene match. The CDR3 totals 15 residues. Germline CDR1 reads SGDLS; CDR2 reads YYNGEE. The CDR3: CASSVGGTNQETQYF. In nucleotides, the CDR3 is TGTGCCAGCAGCGTAGGAGGGACTAACCAAGAGACCCAGTACTTC.

This clonotype was counted at least ten times. The chain has TRBV25-1 and TRBJ1-2; the match to TRBD1 covers 10 bases. The V segment lost 1 base and the J segment 6 bases; nucleotides outside the gene matches: 2. The CDR3 spans 14 residues. Germline V gives CDR1 MGHDK, CDR2 SYGVNS. The CDR3 DNA follows: TGTGCCAGCAGTGAATGGGGACAGGGGCATGGCTACACCTTC. It encodes CASSEWGQGHGYTF.

This clonotype has a count of ten or more. This chain joins TRBV2 and TRBJ1-2; TRBD1 matches 7 bases. Germline trimming cut 7 bases from V and 0 bases from J; bases unmatched to any gene: 17. The CDR3 spans 18 residues. Germline V lookup: CDR1 SNHLY, CDR2 FYNNEI. This CDR3 is CASIPEGRGTATNYGYTF. For the CDR3, the DNA is TGTGCCAGCATCCCCGAAGGGCGGGGGACAGCAACTAACTATGGCTACACCTTC. Looking up the rest from reference TRBV2 and TRBJ1-2 gives the full variable domain: EPEVTQTPSHQVTQMGQEVILRCVPISNHLYFYWYRQILGQKVEFLVSFYNNEISEKSEIFDDQFSVERPDGSNFTLKIRSTKLEDSAMYFCASIPEGRGTATNYGYTFGSGTRLTVV.

Only a few counts were recorded for this clonotype. The chain couples TRBV29-1 to TRBJ1-2, with TRBD1 matching over 7 bases. After removal of 3 bases from V and 2 bases from J, the junction contained 3 bases not matched to a gene. Germline assignment: CDR1 SQVTM and CDR2 ANQGSEA. CDR3 length equals 13 residues. The CDR3 DNA reads as TGCAGCGTTGATATGACAGGGAACTATGGCTACACCTTC. Encoded protein: CSVDMTGNYGYTF.

This clonotype was found a few times. A junction boundary mismatches the germline segment, possibly from a read error. The rearrangement joins TRBV9 to TRBJ2-5; D is undetermined. Germline V gene data show CDR1 as SGDLS and CDR2 as YYNGEE. This CDR3 contains 13 residues. The CDR3 region is CASSQAREEAQYF. CDR3 DNA sequence: TGTGCCAGCAGCCAAGCTAGGGAAGAGGCCCAGTACTTC.

The chain uses TRBV20-1 and TRBJ2-7, with D possibly TRBD1 on 6 matching bases. Trimming took 5 bases from V and 3 from J, leaving 17 bases between them. Germline assignment: CDR1 DFQATT and CDR2 SNEGSKA (reference sequence). The CDR3 has 14 residues. The CDR3 DNA reads TGCAGTGCTCCCTCCCGGGGACAAGTCTACGAGCAGTACTTC. Translated: CSAPSRGQVYEQYF.

This sequence joins TRBV9 and TRBJ2-2; D call uncertain. This CDR3 has 13 amino acids. CDR1 and CDR2 (germline): SGDLS, YYNGEE. Deletions cut 2 bases from V and 6 bases from J, with 8 bases between. The CDR3 sequence is CASSVTVPGELFF. The CDR3 bases are TGTGCCAGCAGCGTGACCGTTCCCGGGGAGCTGTTTTTT. The full variable domain, rest sourced from reference TRBV9 and TRBJ2-2, is DSGVTQTPKHLITATGQRVTLRCSPRSGDLSVYWYQQSLDQGLQFLIQYYNGEERAKGNILERFSAQQFPDLHSELNLSSLELGDSALYFCASSVTVPGELFFGEGSRLTVL.

This chain uses TRBV7-8 with TRBJ1-5, with D unresolved. This CDR3 has 14 residues. Trimming cost V 3 bases and J 1 base, with 7 bases left between them. Germline CDR1 and CDR2: SGHVS and FQNEAQ. The CDR3 nucleotides read TGTGCCAGCAGCTTCGGACGGAGCAATCAGCCCCAGCATTTT. Protein sequence: CASSFGRSNQPQHF. The whole variable domain, filled in from reference TRBV7-8 and TRBJ1-5, reads GAGVSQSPRYKVAKRGQDVALRCDPISGHVSLFWYQQALGQGPEFLTYFQNEAQLDKSGLPSDRFFAERPEGSVSTLKIQRTQQEDSAVYLCASSFGRSNQPQHFGDGTRLSIL.

The chain carries TRBV20-1 and TRBJ2-3, with 9 bases matching TRBD1. There are 14 residues in the CDR3. J lost 2 bases, V lost 1 base, and 1 base had no gene match. Germline CDR1 reads DFQATT; CDR2 reads SNEGSKA (reference sequence). The CDR3 nucleotides are TGCAGTGCTAGAGGGACAGGGGACACAGATACGCAGTATTTT. Residues: CSARGTGDTDTQYF.

The chain links TRBV5-1 to TRBJ1-1; D is ambiguous. V lost 1 base and J lost 2, with 12 bases in between. This CDR3 comprises 15 residues. Germline V lookup: CDR1 SGHRS, CDR2 YFSETQ. CDR3 nucleotides: TGCGCCAGCAGCTTGTCGGGTCGGGAAAACACTGAAGCTTTCTTT. Encoded protein: CASSLSGRENTEAFF.

The chain links TRBV19 to TRBJ2-1, with D perhaps matching TRBD2 (6 bases). CDR1 LNHDA and CDR2 SQIVND come from the germline V gene (reference sequence). This CDR3 is built from 15 residues. Trimming removed 7 bases at V and 0 bases at J, with 13 bases between. CDR3 loop: CASTIADLSYNEQFF. For the CDR3, the DNA is TGTGCCAGTACCATAGCGGACCTCTCCTACAATGAGCAGTTCTTC.

The sample holds many counts of this clonotype. This chain uses TRBV5-4 with TRBJ2-7; 14 nucleotides agree with TRBD2. V lost 4 bases and J lost 5; bases outside the gene matches: 11. This CDR3 is 17 amino acids long. Germline V gene data show CDR1 as SGHNT and CDR2 as YYREEE (reference sequence). CDR3 sequence (DNA): TGTGCCAGCAGCCCGGGACTAGCGGGGGTCTTACCCCACGAGCAGTACTTC. It is translated as CASSPGLAGVLPHEQYF.

This chain links TRBV9 with TRBJ1-2; TRBD1 aligns across 8 bases. The V and J ends lost 4 bases and 2 bases, in that order; junction bases with no gene match: 7. The CDR3 is 15 amino acids. Germline V gene lookup returns CDR1 SGDLS and CDR2 YYNGEE. CDR3 in DNA: TGTGCCAGCAGCCCAGGGACAGGCGTGAACTATGGCTACACCTTC. This encodes CASSPGTGVNYGYTF.

The chain uses TRBV27 and TRBJ2-7; tentatively, D is TRBD1 (7 bases). Germline lookup yields CDR1 MNHEY and CDR2 SMNVEV (reference sequence). V shed 3 bases and J shed 3 bases, with 15 bases lying between them. The CDR3 extends over 15 amino acids. This CDR3 reads CASSLRAGGNYEQYF. Written as DNA, the CDR3 is TGTGCCAGCAGTTTGAGGGCAGGGGGGAACTACGAGCAGTACTTC.

V is TRBV20-1 and J is TRBJ2-3; maybe TRBD2 (5 bases). V gave up 6 bases and J gave up 7 bases, with 11 bases separating them. CDR3 size: 11 residues. Germline lookup yields CDR1 DFQATT and CDR2 SNEGSKA (reference sequence). CDR3 DNA: TGCAGTGCCCTCCTAGCTAATACGCAGTATTTT. Protein: CSALLANTQYF.